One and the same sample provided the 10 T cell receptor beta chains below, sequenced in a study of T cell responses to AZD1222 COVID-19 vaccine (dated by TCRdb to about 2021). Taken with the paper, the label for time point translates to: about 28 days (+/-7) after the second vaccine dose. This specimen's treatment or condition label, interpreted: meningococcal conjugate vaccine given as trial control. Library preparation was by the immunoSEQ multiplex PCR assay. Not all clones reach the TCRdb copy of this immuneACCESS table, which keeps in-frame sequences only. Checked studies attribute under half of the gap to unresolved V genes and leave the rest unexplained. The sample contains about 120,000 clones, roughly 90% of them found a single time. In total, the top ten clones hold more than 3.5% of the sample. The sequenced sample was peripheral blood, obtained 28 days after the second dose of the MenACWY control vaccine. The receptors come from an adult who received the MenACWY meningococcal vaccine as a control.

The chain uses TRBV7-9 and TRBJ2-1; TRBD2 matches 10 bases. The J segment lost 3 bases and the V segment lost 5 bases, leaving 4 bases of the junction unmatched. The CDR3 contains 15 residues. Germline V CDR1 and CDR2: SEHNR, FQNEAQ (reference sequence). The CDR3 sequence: CASSDGTSDYNEQFF. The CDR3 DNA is TGTGCCAGCAGCGACGGGACTAGCGACTACAATGAGCAGTTCTTC. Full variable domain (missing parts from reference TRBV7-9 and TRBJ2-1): DTGVSQNPRHKITKRGQNVTFRCDPISEHNRLYWYRQTLGQGPEFLTYFQNEAQLEKSRLLSDRFSAERPKGSFSTLEIQRTEQGDSAMYLCASSDGTSDYNEQFFGPGTRLTVL.

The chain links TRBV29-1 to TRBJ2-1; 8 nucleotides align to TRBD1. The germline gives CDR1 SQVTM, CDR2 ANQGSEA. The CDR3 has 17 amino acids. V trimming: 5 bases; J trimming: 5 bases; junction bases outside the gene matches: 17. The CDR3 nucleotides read TGCAGCGTTTGGCGTCTGCAGGGGGCAGGCTACAACAATGAGCAGTTCTTC. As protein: CSVWRLQGAGYNNEQFF.

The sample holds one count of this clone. CDR3 coding DNA: TGTGCCAGCAGCTTACAGGGGGCAGGGAACGAGCAGTACTTC. Translated: CASSLQGAGNEQYF. J is TRBJ2-7 and V is TRBV7-2; 8 nucleotides match TRBD1. V gave up 2 bases and J gave up 5 bases; unmatched junction bases: 5. The germline CDR1 and CDR2 sequences are SGHTA and FQGNSA. CDR3 length: 14 amino acids.

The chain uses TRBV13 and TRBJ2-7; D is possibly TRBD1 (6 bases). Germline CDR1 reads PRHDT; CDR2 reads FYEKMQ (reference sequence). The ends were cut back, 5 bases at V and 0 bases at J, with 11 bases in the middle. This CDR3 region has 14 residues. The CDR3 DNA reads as TGTGCCAGCAGCCGGACAGTAAGCTCCTACGAGCAGTACTTC. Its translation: CASSRTVSSYEQYF.

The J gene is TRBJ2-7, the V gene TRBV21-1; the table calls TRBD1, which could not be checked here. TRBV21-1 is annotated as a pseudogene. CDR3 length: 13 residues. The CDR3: CASSNGQAYEQYV. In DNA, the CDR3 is TGTGCCAGCAGCAACGGACAGGCGTACGAGCAGTACGTC.

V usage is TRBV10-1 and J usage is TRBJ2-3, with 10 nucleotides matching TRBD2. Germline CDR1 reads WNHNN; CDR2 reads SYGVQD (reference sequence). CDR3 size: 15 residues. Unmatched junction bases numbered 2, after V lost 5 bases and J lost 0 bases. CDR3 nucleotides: TGCGCCAGCAGTCTAGCGGGGGCCAGCACAGATACGCAGTATTTT. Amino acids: CASSLAGASTDTQYF.

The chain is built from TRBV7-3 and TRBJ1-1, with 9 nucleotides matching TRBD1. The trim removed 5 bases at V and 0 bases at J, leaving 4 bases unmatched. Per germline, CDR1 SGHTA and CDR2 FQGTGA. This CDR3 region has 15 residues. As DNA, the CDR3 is TGTGCCAGCAGCCCACAGGGGGCCTTGAACACTGAAGCTTTCTTT. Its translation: CASSPQGALNTEAFF.

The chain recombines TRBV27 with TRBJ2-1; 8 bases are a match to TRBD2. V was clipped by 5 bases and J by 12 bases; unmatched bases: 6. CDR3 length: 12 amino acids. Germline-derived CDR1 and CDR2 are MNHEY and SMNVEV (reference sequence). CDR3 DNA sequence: TGTGCCAGCAGTGGGTGGACTAGCTGGCAGTTCTTC. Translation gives CASSGWTSWQFF.

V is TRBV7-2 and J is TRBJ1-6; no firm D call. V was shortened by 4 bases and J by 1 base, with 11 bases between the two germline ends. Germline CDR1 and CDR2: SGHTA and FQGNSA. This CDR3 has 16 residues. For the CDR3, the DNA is TGTGCCAGCAGCTCCCGATCCGTTTCCTATAATTCACCCCTCCACTTT. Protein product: CASSSRSVSYNSPLHF. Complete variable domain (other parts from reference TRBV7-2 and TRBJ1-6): GAGVSQSPSNKVTEKGKDVELRCDPISGHTALYWYRQSLGQGLEFLIYFQGNSAPDKSGLPSDRFSAERTGGSVSTLTIQRTQQEDSAVYLCASSSRSVSYNSPLHFGNGTRLTVT.

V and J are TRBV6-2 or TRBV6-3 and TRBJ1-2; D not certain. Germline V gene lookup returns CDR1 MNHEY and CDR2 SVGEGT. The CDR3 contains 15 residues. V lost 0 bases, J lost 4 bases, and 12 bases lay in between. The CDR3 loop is CASSYSPGMGYGYTF. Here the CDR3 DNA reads TGTGCCAGCAGTTACTCGCCCGGGATGGGCTATGGCTACACCTTC.